These 10 T cell receptor beta chains came from one sample sequenced in a study of identical twins (dated by TCRdb to between 2015 and 2016). Libraries came from 5' RACE. Reads for this sample came from an Illumina HiSeq 2000. TCRdb handled the public reads itself, with Q25 trimming in fastp and clone calling in MiXCR, and kept productive beta chains. Identical CDR3 protein sequences are pooled into one entry, listed with their most common genes and DNA. A total of hundreds of thousands of distinct CDR3 sequences appear in this sample, over 5% of them only once. Around 1.7% of the sample goes to the ten largest clones. The sample taken for sequencing was naive T cells sorted from blood. According to the study, the label for this sample's cell subset or site signals: cells isolated with a human naive T-cell isolation kit. Source of these receptors: a man aged 18 to 35 in good health.

The J gene is TRBJ2-1, the V gene TRBV11-3; possible D gene TRBD1, 6 bases. Germline V gives CDR1 SGHNT, CDR2 YENEEA. Deletions cut 6 bases from V and 5 bases from J, with 11 bases between. This CDR3 spans 13 amino acids. The CDR3 nucleotides read TGTGCCAGCAGTCTCCACAGGGACAATGAGCAGTTCTTC. Its translation: CASSLHRDNEQFF.

This chain joins TRBV29-1 and TRBJ1-2, with TRBD1 matching 10 bases. Germline CDR1 is SQVTM and CDR2 is ANQGSEA. The CDR3 extends over 17 amino acids. V shed 6 bases and J 0 bases; nucleotides not matched to a gene: 13. The CDR3 loop is CSVSDRGRGATNYGYTF. The CDR3 DNA reads as TGCAGCGTCAGTGACAGGGGGCGAGGGGCCACTAACTATGGCTACACCTTC.

This clonotype was recorded at least ten times. The rearrangement joins TRBV6-1 to TRBJ2-5, with D perhaps matching TRBD1 or TRBD2 (5 bases each). From germline, CDR1 is MNHNS and CDR2 SASEGT. The CDR3 extends over 16 amino acids. V gave up 6 bases and J gave up 2 bases, with 19 bases separating them. The CDR3 DNA reads as TGTGCCAGCAGACAACCCGGGGCAGGCATACAAGAGACCCAGTACTTC. It encodes CASRQPGAGIQETQYF.

This clonotype was counted at least ten times. The DNA of the CDR3 is TGCGCCAGCTTGAGGGGGTACCAAGAGACCCAGTACTTC. Translating gives CASLRGYQETQYF. The chain couples TRBV5-1 to TRBJ2-5, with a tentative D call TRBD1 (6 bases). Germline V gene sequence: CDR1 SGHRS, CDR2 YFSETQ. The CDR3 extends over 13 amino acids. Deletions cut 7 bases from V and 0 bases from J, with 10 bases between.

This clonotype was counted many times. This rearrangement joins TRBV12-3 or TRBV12-4 to TRBJ2-5; tentative D call: TRBD1 (6 bases). V dropped 6 bases and J dropped 1 base, with 12 bases sitting between them. The CDR3 sequence is 14 residues long. The CDR3 loop reads CASSVDRTQETQYF. The CDR3 bases are TGTGCCAGCAGCGTCGACAGGACCCAAGAGACCCAGTACTTC.

This clonotype has just a few counts. The CDR3 DNA follows: TGTGCCAGCAGCCCCTATGGGGGAGGGCAAGAGACCCAGTACTTC. It translates to CASSPYGGGQETQYF. J is TRBJ2-5 and V is TRBV7-7, with 7 bases fitting TRBD2. The CDR3 totals 15 residues. From germline, CDR1 is SSHAT and CDR2 FNYEAQ (reference sequence). V trimming: 5 bases; J trimming: 2 bases; junction bases outside the gene matches: 8.

This chain joins TRBV13 and TRBJ2-5, with D perhaps being TRBD1 or TRBD2 (5 bases each). The V gene lost 5 bases and the J gene lost 5 bases, with 12 bases spanning the gap. CDR1 is PRHDT, CDR2 FYEKMQ, per germline (reference sequence). This CDR3 is 13 amino acids long. In DNA, the CDR3 is TGTGCCAGCAGCCCACCGGGGCTGGAGACCCAGTACTTC. It translates to CASSPPGLETQYF.

This clonotype was recorded at least ten times. This chain connects TRBV10-3 to TRBJ2-3; 8 bases agree with TRBD1. The CDR3 is 13 residues long. V shed 11 bases and J 4 bases; nucleotides not matched to a gene: 8. Germline V gene data show CDR1 as ENHRY and CDR2 as SYGVKD. The CDR3 sequence is CAVKTGESDTQYF. The CDR3 DNA is TGTGCCGTCAAGACAGGGGAATCAGATACGCAGTATTTT.

About this clonotype itself: A much more abundant neighbour one base away suggests this may be a read error. Here the CDR3 omits its conserved ending phenylalanine or tryptophan, so a read error is the likely source. The chain couples TRBV29-1 to TRBJ1-1, with D unclear. Germline loops: CDR1 SQVTM, CDR2 ANQGSEA. The CDR3 extends over 12 amino acids. V was shortened by 0 bases and J by 5 bases, with 7 bases between the two germline ends. CDR3 nucleotide sequence: TGCAGCGTTGAAGATTGGGGAACTGAAGCTTTCTGT. Protein sequence: CSVEDWGTEAFC.

This clonotype occurred a few times. The rearrangement uses TRBV20-1 and TRBJ2-2; either TRBD1 or TRBD2 may fit D (5 bases each). This CDR3 is 12 amino acids long. CDR1 DFQATT and CDR2 SNEGSKA come from the germline V gene (reference sequence). In DNA form, the CDR3 reads TGCAGCGCCGGGACCTACACCGGGGAGCTGTTTTTT. It translates to CSAGTYTGELFF.